Shown below are 6 T cell receptor beta chains from a single sample sequenced in a study of T cell repertoires in cytomegalovirus infection. TCRdb called the reads again in MiXCR, with one record for every CDR3 protein. This sample has some 390,000 distinct CDR3 sequences, with approximately 18% found just once. The sequencing sample was made of PBMCs. These TCRs come from a human donor in good health (CMV status not recorded). Some clones in this sample may be carry-over from other donors' samples.

This chain links TRBV28 with TRBJ1-5, with D perhaps TRBD1 (5 bases). CDR1 and CDR2 (germline): MDHEN, SYDVKM. Trimming stripped 6 bases from V and 3 bases from J, with 30 bases between. The CDR3 runs 20 residues. As DNA, the CDR3 is TGTGCCAGCAGCCGTCCTGCGGTCCTTGGACAAGGGGAGATCAATCAGCCCCAGCATTTT. Translation: CASSRPAVLGQGEINQPQHF.

The chain carries TRBV7-2 and TRBJ1-4; no clear D. The CDR3 runs to 14 residues. Germline CDR1 and CDR2: SGHTA and FQGNSA. Trimming removed 5 bases at V and 8 bases at J, with 15 bases between. CDR3 region: CASSVVWAGEKLFF. The CDR3 coding sequence is TGTGCCAGCAGCGTGGTCTGGGCGGGAGAAAAACTGTTTTTT.

A few counts support this clonotype. The rearrangement joins TRBV2 to TRBJ1-1, with 9 bases identical to TRBD1. V was pared by 8 bases and J by 2 bases, with 6 bases of the junction left unmatched. Germline CDR1 is SNHLY and CDR2 is FYNNEI. The CDR3 totals 14 residues. The CDR3: CASLMDRGNTEAFF. CDR3 nucleotide sequence: TGTGCCAGCCTAATGGACAGGGGTAACACTGAAGCTTTCTTT.

This sequence joins TRBV28 and TRBJ2-5; TRBD2 aligns across 8 bases. Trimming took 3 bases from V and 0 from J; bases not matched to a gene: 3. CDR1 and CDR2 from the germline V gene are MDHEN and SYDVKM. CDR3 length: 15 amino acids. This CDR3 reads CASSFSGAYQETQYF. CDR3 nucleotide sequence: TGTGCCAGCAGTTTTAGCGGGGCGTACCAAGAGACCCAGTACTTC. The complete variable domain, with remaining parts taken from reference TRBV28 and TRBJ2-5, reads DVKVTQSSRYLVKRTGEKVFLECVQDMDHENMFWYRQDPGLGLRLIYFSYDVKMKEKGDIPEGYSVSREKKERFSLILESASTNQTSMYLCASSFSGAYQETQYFGPGTRLLVL.

The chain joins TRBV11-2 to TRBJ2-1, with 14 bases that match TRBD2. CDR1 and CDR2 (germline): SGHAT, FQNNGV. Unmatched junction bases numbered 6, after V lost 5 bases and J lost 3 bases. This CDR3 contains 17 residues. The CDR3 sequence is CASSPGLAGANYNEQFF. The CDR3 DNA reads as TGTGCCAGCAGCCCGGGACTAGCGGGAGCTAACTACAATGAGCAGTTCTTC.

This clonotype was recorded at least ten times. The rearrangement links TRBV7-6 to TRBJ2-3; TRBD2 is a possible D gene (5 bases). The CDR3 loop spans 15 amino acids. Looked up from germline, CDR1 is SGHVS and CDR2 is FNYEAQ. Trimming removed 0 bases at V and 6 bases at J, with 13 bases between. The CDR3 loop reads CASSLASGGLDTQYF. The CDR3 DNA is TGTGCCAGCAGCTTAGCCTCCGGAGGTCTGGATACGCAGTATTTT.